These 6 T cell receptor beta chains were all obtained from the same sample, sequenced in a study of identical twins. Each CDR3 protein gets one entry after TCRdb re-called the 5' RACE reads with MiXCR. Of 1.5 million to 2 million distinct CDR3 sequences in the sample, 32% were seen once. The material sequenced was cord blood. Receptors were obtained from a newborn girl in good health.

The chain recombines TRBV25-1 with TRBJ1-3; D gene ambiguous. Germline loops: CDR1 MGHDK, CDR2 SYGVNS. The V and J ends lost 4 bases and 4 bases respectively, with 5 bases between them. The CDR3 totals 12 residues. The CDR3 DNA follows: TGTGCCAGCAGTGTGGCAGGAAACACCATATATTTT. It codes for CASSVAGNTIYF.

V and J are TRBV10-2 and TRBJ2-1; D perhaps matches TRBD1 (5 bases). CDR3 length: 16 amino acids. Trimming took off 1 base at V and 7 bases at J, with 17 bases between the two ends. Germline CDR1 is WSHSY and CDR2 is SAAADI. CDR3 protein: CASSEWGDLFRNEQFF. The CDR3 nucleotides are TGCGCCAGCAGTGAGTGGGGCGACTTGTTTAGGAATGAGCAGTTCTTC.

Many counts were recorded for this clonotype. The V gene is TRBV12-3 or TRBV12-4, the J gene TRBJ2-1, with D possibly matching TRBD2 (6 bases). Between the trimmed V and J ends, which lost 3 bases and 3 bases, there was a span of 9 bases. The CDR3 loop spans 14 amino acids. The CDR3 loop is CASSFRRGYNEQFF. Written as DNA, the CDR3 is TGTGCCAGCAGTTTTCGGCGGGGCTACAATGAGCAGTTCTTC.

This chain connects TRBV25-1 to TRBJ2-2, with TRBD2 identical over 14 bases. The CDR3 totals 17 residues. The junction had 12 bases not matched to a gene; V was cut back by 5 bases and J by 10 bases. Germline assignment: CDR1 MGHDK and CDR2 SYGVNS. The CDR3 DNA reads TGTGCCAGCAGTACCATCCCGGGACTAGCGGGAGAAGAGGAGCTGTTTTTT. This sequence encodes CASSTIPGLAGEEELFF.

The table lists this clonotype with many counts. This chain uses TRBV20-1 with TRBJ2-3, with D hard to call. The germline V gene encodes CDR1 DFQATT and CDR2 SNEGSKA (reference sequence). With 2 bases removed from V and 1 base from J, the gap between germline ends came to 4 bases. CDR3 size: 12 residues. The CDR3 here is CSARPRTDTQYF. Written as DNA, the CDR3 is TGCAGTGCTAGACCTCGCACAGATACGCAGTATTTT.

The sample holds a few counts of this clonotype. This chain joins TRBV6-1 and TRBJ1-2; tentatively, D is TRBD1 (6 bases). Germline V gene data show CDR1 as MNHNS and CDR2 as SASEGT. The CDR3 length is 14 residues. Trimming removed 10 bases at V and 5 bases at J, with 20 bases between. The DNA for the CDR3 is TGTGCCACCAAGACAGGACTGCTTGGGTATGGCTACACCTTC. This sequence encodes CATKTGLLGYGYTF.